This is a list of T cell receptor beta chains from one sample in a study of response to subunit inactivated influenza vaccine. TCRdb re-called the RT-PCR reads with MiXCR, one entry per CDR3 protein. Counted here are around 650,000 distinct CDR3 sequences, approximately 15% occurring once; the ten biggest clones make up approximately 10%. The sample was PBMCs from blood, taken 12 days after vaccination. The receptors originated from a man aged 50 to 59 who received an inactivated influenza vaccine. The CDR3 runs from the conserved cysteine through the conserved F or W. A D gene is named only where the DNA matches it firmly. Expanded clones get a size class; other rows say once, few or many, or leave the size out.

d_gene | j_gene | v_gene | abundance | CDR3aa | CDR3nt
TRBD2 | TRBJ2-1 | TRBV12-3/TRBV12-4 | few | CASRRLGAGGSNEQFF | TGTGCCAGCCGCCGTTTAGGAGCGGGGGGGTCCAATGAGCAGTTCTTC
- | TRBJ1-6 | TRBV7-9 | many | CASSLESPKSGNSPLHF | TGTGCCAGCAGCTTAGAATCTCCCAAGAGCGGGAATTCACCCCTCCACTTT
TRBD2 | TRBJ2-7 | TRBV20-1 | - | CSARHSAGGLYEQYF | TGCAGTGCCCGTCACTCGGCGGGAGGCCTCTACGAGCAGTACTTC
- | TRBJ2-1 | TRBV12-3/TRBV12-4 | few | CASSYGSIYNEQFF | TGTGCCAGCAGTTATGGCAGCATCTACAATGAGCAGTTCTTC
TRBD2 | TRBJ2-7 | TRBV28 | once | CASTYGGADPYEQYF | TGTGCCAGCACCTACGGGGGGGCTGATCCCTACGAGCAGTACTTC
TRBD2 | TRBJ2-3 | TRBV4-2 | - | CASSQERSLAGEDTQYF | TGTGCCAGCAGCCAAGAGCGGTCTCTAGCGGGAGAAGATACGCAGTATTTT
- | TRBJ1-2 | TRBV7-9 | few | CASRHDTGVGYTF | TGTGCCAGTCGACACGACACAGGAGTTGGCTACACCTTC
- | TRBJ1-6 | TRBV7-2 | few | CASGIDPNSPLHF | TGTGCCAGCGGGATTGACCCGAATTCACCCCTCCACTTT
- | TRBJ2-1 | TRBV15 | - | CATSRDPGDEQFF | TGTGCCACCAGCAGAGATCCGGGGGATGAGCAGTTCTTC
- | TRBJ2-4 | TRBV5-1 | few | CASSLGLRGTAKNIQYF | TGCGCCAGCAGCTTGGGCCTGAGAGGGACGGCCAAAAACATTCAGTACTTC
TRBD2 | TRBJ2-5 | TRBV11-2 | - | CASRPTSGETQYF | TGTGCCAGCAGACCCACTAGCGGGGAGACCCAGTACTTC
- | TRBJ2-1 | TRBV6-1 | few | CASRQLAGGNEQFF | TGTGCCAGCAGACAACTAGCAGGGGGCAATGAGCAGTTCTTC
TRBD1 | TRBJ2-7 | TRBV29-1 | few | CSVELDRLDEQYF | TGCAGCGTTGAGTTGGACAGGCTGGACGAGCAGTACTTC
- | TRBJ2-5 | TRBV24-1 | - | CATSDFPTDQAQYF | TGTGCCACCAGTGATTTCCCCACCGACCAGGCCCAGTACTTC
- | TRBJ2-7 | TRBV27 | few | CASSKYTPYEQYF | TGTGCCAGCAGCAAGTATACCCCCTACGAGCAGTACTTC
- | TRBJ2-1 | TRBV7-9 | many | CASTASLRYNEQFF | TGTGCCAGCACGGCGTCCCTTCGATACAATGAGCAGTTCTTC
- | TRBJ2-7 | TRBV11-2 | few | CASSSQAGQEQYF | TGTGCCAGCAGCTCTCAGGCGGGTCAGGAGCAGTACTTC
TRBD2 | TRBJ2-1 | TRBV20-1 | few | CSARIAGGHWEQFF | TGCAGTGCTAGAATAGCGGGGGGGCACTGGGAGCAGTTCTTC
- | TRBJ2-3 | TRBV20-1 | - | CSGQRGTDTQYF | TGCAGTGGGCAGCGGGGCACAGATACGCAGTATTTT
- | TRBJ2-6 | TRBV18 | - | CASSPPVVSGANVLTF | TGTGCCAGCTCACCACCGGTAGTCTCTGGGGCCAACGTCCTGACTTTC
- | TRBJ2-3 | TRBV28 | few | CASTPVLATDTQYF | TGTGCCAGCACCCCGGTACTAGCCACAGATACGCAGTATTTT
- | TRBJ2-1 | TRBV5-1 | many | CASRGDASSYNEQFF | TGCGCCAGCAGAGGGGACGCCAGCTCCTACAATGAGCAGTTCTTC
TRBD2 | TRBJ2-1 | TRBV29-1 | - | CCVEAGTSGSIHNEQFF | TGCTGCGTTGAAGCCGGGACTAGCGGGAGTATCCACAATGAGCAGTTCTTC
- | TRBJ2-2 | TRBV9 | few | CASSRRGSASTGELFF | TGTGCCAGCAGCCGACGGGGTTCAGCCAGCACCGGGGAGCTGTTTTTT
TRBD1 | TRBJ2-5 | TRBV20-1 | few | CSARESRGQFETQYF | TGCAGTGCTAGAGAGTCCAGGGGGCAGTTTGAGACCCAGTACTTC
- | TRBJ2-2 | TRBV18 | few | CASSPPRYPNTGELFF | TGTGCCAGCTCACCACCCCGCTACCCGAACACCGGGGAGCTGTTTTTT
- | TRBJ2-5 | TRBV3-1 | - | CASSQVPGTTETQYF | TGTGCCAGCAGCCAAGTTCCGGGTACTACGGAGACCCAGTACTTC
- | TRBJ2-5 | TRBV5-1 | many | CASRGWTETQYF | TGCGCCAGCAGGGGCTGGACGGAGACCCAGTACTTC
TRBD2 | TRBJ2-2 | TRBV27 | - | CASSTYPGTSYHTGELFF | TGTGCCAGCAGTACCTATCCGGGGACTAGTTATCACACCGGGGAGCTGTTTTTT
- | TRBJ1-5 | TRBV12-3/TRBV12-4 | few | CASSFSLRYQPQHF | TGTGCCAGCAGTTTTAGCTTACGTTATCAGCCCCAGCATTTT
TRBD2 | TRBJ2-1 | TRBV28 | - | CASSRTVGTSGRSGEQFF | TGTGCCAGCAGCAGGACAGTCGGGACTAGCGGGAGGTCGGGAGAGCAGTTCTTC
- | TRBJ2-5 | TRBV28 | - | CASRKMSRSQETQYF | TGTGCCAGCAGAAAAATGTCCCGGAGCCAAGAGACCCAGTACTTC
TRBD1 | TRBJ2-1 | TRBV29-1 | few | CSVADRVDNEQFF | TGCAGCGTAGCGGACAGGGTGGACAATGAGCAGTTCTTC
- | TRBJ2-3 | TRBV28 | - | CASSLMPGSRPDTQYF | TGTGCCAGCAGTTTAATGCCGGGATCACGACCAGATACGCAGTATTTT
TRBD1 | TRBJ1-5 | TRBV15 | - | CATSWGQINQPQHF | TGTGCCACCAGCTGGGGACAGATCAATCAGCCCCAGCATTTT
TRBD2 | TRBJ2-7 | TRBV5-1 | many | CASSFSSGSYEQYF | TGCGCCAGCAGCTTCTCTAGCGGGAGCTACGAGCAGTACTTC
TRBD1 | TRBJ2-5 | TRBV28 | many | CASARDRVQETQYF | TGTGCCAGCGCCCGGGACAGGGTACAAGAGACCCAGTACTTC
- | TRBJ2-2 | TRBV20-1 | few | CSASDGARTGELFF | TGCAGTGCTAGTGACGGGGCACGCACCGGGGAGCTGTTTTTT
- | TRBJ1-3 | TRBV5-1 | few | CASSLGTANSGNTIYF | TGCGCCAGCAGCTTGGGGACAGCAAACTCTGGAAACACCATATATTTT
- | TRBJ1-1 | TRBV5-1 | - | CASSIEGLTGTEAFF | TGCGCCAGCAGCATTGAGGGACTCACGGGGACTGAAGCTTTCTTT
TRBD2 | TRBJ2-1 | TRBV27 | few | CASSPPRGTSGLGEQFF | TGTGCCAGCAGTCCACCCCGAGGGACTAGCGGGCTAGGTGAGCAGTTCTTC
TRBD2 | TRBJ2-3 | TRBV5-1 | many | CASSSLAGGPDTQYF | TGCGCCAGCAGCTCGCTAGCGGGAGGGCCAGATACGCAGTATTTT
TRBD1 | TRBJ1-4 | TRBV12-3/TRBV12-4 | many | CASRQGQGFEKLFF | TGTGCCAGCAGACAGGGACAGGGCTTTGAAAAACTGTTTTTT
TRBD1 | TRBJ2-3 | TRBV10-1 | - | CASSKDRVDTQYF | TGCGCCAGCAGTAAGGACAGGGTCGATACGCAGTATTTT
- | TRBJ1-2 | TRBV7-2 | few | CASSSQTGLYGYTF | TGTGCCAGCAGCTCCCAGACAGGACTCTATGGCTACACCTTC
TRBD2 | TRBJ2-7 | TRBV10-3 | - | CAISEVIAGGSEQYF | TGTGCCATCAGTGAGGTAATAGCGGGGGGAAGCGAGCAGTACTTC
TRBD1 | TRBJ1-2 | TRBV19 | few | CASSRGDRLNYGYTF | TGTGCCAGTAGTAGAGGGGACAGACTTAACTATGGCTACACCTTC
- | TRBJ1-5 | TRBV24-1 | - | CATSDRAYNQPQHF | TGTGCCACCAGTGACAGGGCCTACAATCAGCCCCAGCATTTT
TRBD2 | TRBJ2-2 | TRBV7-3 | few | CASRGLAGAGELFF | TGTGCCAGCAGGGGACTAGCGGGAGCCGGGGAGCTGTTTTTT
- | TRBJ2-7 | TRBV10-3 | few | CAIRSGTENNEQYF | TGTGCCATCAGGTCGGGGACCGAGAATAATGAGCAGTACTTC
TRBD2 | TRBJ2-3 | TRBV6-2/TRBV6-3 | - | CASSYSPGTSGLFGGTQYF | TGTGCCAGCAGTTACAGCCCGGGGACTAGCGGTCTTTTCGGGGGTACGCAGTATTTT
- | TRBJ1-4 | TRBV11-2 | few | CASSFGRRGARSNEKLFF | TGTGCCAGCAGCTTTGGTCGCAGGGGCGCGAGAAGTAATGAAAAACTGTTTTTT
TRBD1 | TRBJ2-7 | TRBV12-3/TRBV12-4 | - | CASSSGWTGSKQYF | TGTGCCAGCAGTTCGGGTTGGACAGGGAGTAAGCAGTACTTC
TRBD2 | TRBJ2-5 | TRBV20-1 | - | CSAILAGRETQYF | TGCAGTGCAATACTAGCGGGCCGGGAGACCCAGTACTTC
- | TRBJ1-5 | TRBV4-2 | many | CASSQAGAGQPQHF | TGTGCCAGCAGCCAGGCAGGGGCGGGTCAGCCCCAGCATTTT
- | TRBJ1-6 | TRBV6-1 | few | CASIKGDGNSPLHF | TGTGCCAGCATCAAGGGGGATGGAAATTCACCCCTCCACTTT
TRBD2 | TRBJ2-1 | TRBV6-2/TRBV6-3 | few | CASSYPTSGGSYNEQFF | TGTGCCAGCAGTTACCCTACTAGCGGGGGCTCCTACAATGAGCAGTTCTTC